The sequence of this T cell receptor (beta chain) was determined in a study of T cells after yellow fever vaccination. The study's findings and limits: Sorted repertoires could include abundant contaminating clonotypes from bulk cells.

TCR cDNA was made by 5'RACE template switching, adding a universal primer site and UMIs. TCRdb analysed the 5' RACE reads with MiXCR anew, one entry per CDR3 protein. The sample records under 100,000 distinct CDR3 sequences, about 5.8% being singletons. The CDR3 contains 14 residues. V shed 3 bases and J shed 3 bases, with 9 bases lying between them. Germline V gene sequence: CDR1 MNHEY, CDR2 SMNVEV (reference sequence). This clonotype was seen a handful of times. What it binds is unknown. The source was CD8+ T cells sorted from PBMCs, collected 10 days after the yellow fever booster vaccination. The rearrangement links TRBV27 to TRBJ2-1; D call uncertain. The clonotype was recovered from a man aged 18-30 years who received the YFV17D yellow fever vaccine. Here the CDR3 DNA reads TGTGCCAGCAGTTTGTCACTCCACTACAATGAGCAGTTCTTC. Translated, it gives CASSLSLHYNEQFF.